Following are 32 T cell receptor beta chains from one sample sequenced in a study of blood T cell repertoires in COVID-19. Some clones are missing from TCRdb's copy, which holds only in-frame ones; the method was immunoSEQ multiplex PCR. The repertoire includes about 320,000 clones, about 89% of them detected once, and roughly 5.3% sits in the top ten. Sequencing used PBMCs or T cells enriched from blood (not recorded which). Every receptor here comes from a man aged 55-75 years who had recovered from COVID-19.

The chain is built from TRBV2 and TRBJ2-3; no definite D call. With 7 bases removed from V and 0 bases from J, the gap between germline ends came to 5 bases. The CDR3 spans 12 residues. The germline V gene has CDR1 SNHLY and CDR2 FYNNEI. CDR3 loop: CASTYSTDTQYF. CDR3 nucleotides: TGTGCCAGCACGTATAGCACAGATACGCAGTATTTT.

This chain connects TRBV6-5 to TRBJ1-2; D remains unclear. Trimming took off 1 base at V and 6 bases at J, with 6 bases between the two ends. The CDR3 has 12 amino acids. The germline CDR1 and CDR2 sequences are MNHEY and SVGAGI. CDR3 loop: CASSYYGDGYTF. The CDR3 nucleotides read TGTGCCAGCAGTTACTACGGGGATGGCTACACCTTC.

This chain connects TRBV27 to TRBJ2-1; 7 bases align to TRBD1. V was clipped by 5 bases and J by 2 bases; unmatched bases: 6. Germline lookup yields CDR1 MNHEY and CDR2 SMNVEV (reference sequence). This CDR3 has 15 amino acids. The CDR3 DNA follows: TGTGCCAGCAGTGTGACAGGGTGGGCCTACAATGAGCAGTTCTTC. This gives the protein CASSVTGWAYNEQFF.

This sequence joins TRBV12-1 and TRBJ2-1; the table's D call of TRBD2 was not tested on the DNA. TRBV12-1 is termed a pseudogene. The CDR3 extends over 17 amino acids. The CDR3 bases are TGTGCCAGCATTACAGAGCGGGAGGGCCCTTGCTACAATGAGCAGTTCTTC. This translates into CASITEREGPCYNEQFF.

V usage is TRBV7-2 and J usage is TRBJ2-1; possible D gene TRBD1, 5 bases. CDR3 size: 14 residues. V shed 1 base and J shed 8 bases, with 12 bases lying between them. Germline values: CDR1 SGHTA, CDR2 FQGNSA. The CDR3: CASSLVAGSDEQFF. The DNA of the CDR3 is TGTGCCAGCAGCTTAGTGGCAGGGTCGGATGAGCAGTTCTTC.

The chain combines TRBV27 with TRBJ2-3; TRBD2 agrees at 9 bases. The CDR3 totals 15 residues. Germline assignment: CDR1 MNHEY and CDR2 SMNVEV (reference sequence). After removal of 4 bases from V and 6 bases from J, the junction contained 8 bases not matched to a gene. For the CDR3, the DNA is TGTGCCAGCAGTTCCCCTAGCGGGGCCCGGGATACGCAGTATTTT. Translated: CASSSPSGARDTQYF.

The chain uses TRBV7-2 and TRBJ2-7; 9 bases are shared with TRBD1. The ends lost 3 bases at V and 5 bases at J; junction bases unmatched: 5. The CDR3 length is 14 residues. Germline V gene sequence: CDR1 SGHTA, CDR2 FQGNSA. Here the CDR3 DNA reads TGTGCCAGCAGCTTCGGGGACAGGGCTCACGAGCAGTACTTC. Encoded protein: CASSFGDRAHEQYF.

The chain links TRBV7-2 to TRBJ2-7, with 7 bases lining up with TRBD2. This CDR3 has 17 amino acids. V dropped 2 bases and J dropped 0; count of bases not matched to a gene: 10. In germline, CDR1 is SGHTA, CDR2 FQGNSA. The CDR3 coding sequence is TGTGCCAGCAGCTTATTGGCTAGCGGAATGAGCTCCTACGAGCAGTACTTC. It specifies CASSLLASGMSSYEQYF.

This chain joins TRBV6-5 and TRBJ2-7; D is perhaps TRBD1 (6 bases). The CDR3 runs to 15 residues. CDR1 is MNHEY, CDR2 SVGAGI, per germline. The V end lost 0 bases, the J end lost 4 bases, and 13 bases lay between the germline ends. CDR3 sequence: CASSYSMLRGYEQYF. CDR3 DNA sequence: TGTGCCAGCAGTTACTCTATGTTGAGGGGGTACGAGCAGTACTTC.

This chain uses TRBV20-1 with TRBJ1-3; D ambiguous. CDR3 size: 11 residues. Trimming pared 1 base from V and 7 bases from J, leaving 5 bases between. Germline CDR1 reads DFQATT; CDR2 reads SNEGSKA (reference sequence). The CDR3: CSARARNTIYF. The CDR3 DNA is TGCAGTGCTAGAGCTAGGAACACCATATATTTT.

The chain recombines TRBV5-5 with TRBJ1-6, with a tentative D call TRBD1 (6 bases). Germline-derived CDR1 and CDR2 are SGHKS and YYEKEE (reference sequence). The CDR3 has 14 amino acids. Trimming took 3 bases from V and 14 from J, leaving 18 bases between them. The CDR3: CASSSWTEELALHF. CDR3 DNA sequence: TGTGCCAGCAGCTCCTGGACAGAGGAGCTCGCCCTCCACTTT.

V is TRBV2 and J is TRBJ1-1, with D hard to call. Per germline, CDR1 SNHLY and CDR2 FYNNEI. The CDR3 length is 13 residues. V was trimmed by 5 bases and J by 4 bases, leaving 11 bases between them. The CDR3 DNA is TGTGCCAGCAGTTATACAGAGAGCACTGAAGCTTTCTTT. This translates into CASSYTESTEAFF. Using reference TRBV2 and TRBJ1-1 for the parts outside the CDR3, the full variable domain is EPEVTQTPSHQVTQMGQEVILRCVPISNHLYFYWYRQILGQKVEFLVSFYNNEISEKSEIFDDQFSVERPDGSNFTLKIRSTKLEDSAMYFCASSYTESTEAFFGQGTRLTVV.

This sequence joins TRBV29-1 and TRBJ1-6; 9 bases fit TRBD1. Losses at the gene ends were 5 bases for V and 7 bases for J; bases not matched to a gene: 6. This CDR3 is 14 amino acids long. CDR1 SQVTM and CDR2 ANQGSEA come from the germline V gene. The CDR3, as DNA: TGCAGCGTTCGGACAGGGGCTACGAATTCACCCCTCCACTTT. It encodes CSVRTGATNSPLHF.

This chain joins TRBV6-5 and TRBJ1-1; no clear D. Germline V lookup: CDR1 MNHEY, CDR2 SVGAGI. The CDR3 extends over 13 amino acids. V was clipped by 6 bases and J by 6 bases, with 14 bases between them. This CDR3 reads CASRLRRSSEAFF. In DNA, the CDR3 is TGTGCCAGCAGGCTCCGCCGGTCGTCTGAAGCTTTCTTT.

This chain's CDR3 is CASRAGTNTGELFF. The CDR3 DNA reads TGCGCCAGCAGAGCGGGTACGAACACCGGGGAGCTGTTTTTT. The V and J genes are TRBV10-2 and TRBJ2-2, with D maybe TRBD2 (6 bases). CDR3 length equals 14 residues. V lost 6 bases, J lost 0 bases, and 8 bases lay in between. CDR1 WSHSY and CDR2 SAAADI come from the germline V gene.

The count of this clone is one. This sequence joins TRBV9 and TRBJ2-7, with D perhaps TRBD2 (6 bases). The CDR3 has 15 residues. Per the germline V gene, CDR1 is SGDLS and CDR2 is YYNGEE. Trimming took 2 bases from V and 0 from J, leaving 12 bases between them. CDR3 nucleotide sequence: TGTGCCAGCAGCGTCCAGGCGGGACCCTCCTACGAGCAGTACTTC. As protein: CASSVQAGPSYEQYF.

The gene calls are TRBV25-1 and TRBJ2-5; no reliable D call. The CDR3 totals 14 residues. The V gene lost 3 bases and the J gene lost 0 bases, with 8 bases spanning the gap. CDR1 MGHDK and CDR2 SYGVNS come from the germline V gene. The CDR3: CASSEFRDQETQYF. In DNA, the CDR3 is TGTGCCAGCAGTGAGTTCCGGGACCAAGAGACCCAGTACTTC.

The J gene is TRBJ2-3, the V gene TRBV27, with TRBD2 identical over 11 bases. Trimming removed 3 bases from V and 3 bases from J; junction bases left unmatched: 5. CDR1 is MNHEY and CDR2 is SMNVEV in the germline V gene (reference sequence). The CDR3 has 16 amino acids. CDR3 loop: CASSFLAGGWTDTQYF. In DNA, the CDR3 is TGTGCCAGCAGTTTCTTAGCGGGAGGGTGGACAGATACGCAGTATTTT.

The chain couples TRBV5-1 to TRBJ2-5; 7 bases are a match to TRBD2. V shed 7 bases, J shed 5 bases, and the junction held 14 bases outside the gene matches. Germline CDR1 SGHRS, CDR2 YFSETQ. This CDR3 is 15 amino acids long. CDR3 nucleotide sequence: TGCGCCAGCCTTCCGGTGGGCGGGAGACGGGAGACCCAGTACTTC. This encodes CASLPVGGRRETQYF.

The gene calls are TRBV10-3 and TRBJ1-5; the D gene is possibly TRBD1 (6 bases). The CDR3 covers 14 residues. V was pared by 3 bases and J by 4 bases, with 10 bases between. Germline CDR1 reads ENHRY; CDR2 reads SYGVKD. The DNA of the CDR3 is TGTGCCATCAGTGATGCAGGGGCTAATCAGCCCCAGCATTTT. It codes for CAISDAGANQPQHF.

The rearrangement joins TRBV10-3 to TRBJ1-2; 7 bases match TRBD1. The CDR3 contains 16 residues. Germline V gene data show CDR1 as ENHRY and CDR2 as SYGVKD. With 0 bases clipped from V and 4 bases from J, the junction kept 8 bases outside the gene matches. CDR3 sequence (DNA): TGTGCCATCAGTGAGTCGTATCGGGGACAGCCCTATGGCTACACCTTC. It is translated as CAISESYRGQPYGYTF.

The chain employs TRBV5-1 and TRBJ2-2, with a possible D match to TRBD2 (6 bases). The germline V gene encodes CDR1 SGHRS and CDR2 YFSETQ. Deletions cut 1 base from V and 2 bases from J, with 9 bases between. CDR3 length equals 15 residues. The CDR3 sequence: CASSLWTTNTGELFF. CDR3 DNA: TGCGCCAGCAGCTTGTGGACTACCAACACCGGGGAGCTGTTTTTT.

The chain joins TRBV18 to TRBJ1-5; D is perhaps TRBD1 (5 bases). V lost 3 bases to trimming and J lost 6 bases, with 15 bases between them. CDR3 length: 15 residues. Germline CDR1 is KGHSH and CDR2 is LQKENI. The CDR3 here is CASSPREQVPQPQHF. CDR3 nucleotides: TGTGCCAGCTCACCTAGAGAACAGGTACCTCAGCCCCAGCATTTT.

This rearrangement joins TRBV19 to TRBJ2-1; TRBD2 aligns across 8 bases. The V gene end was trimmed by 0 bases and the J gene end by 2 bases; junction bases not matched to a gene: 3. The CDR3 sequence is 16 residues long. CDR1 LNHDA and CDR2 SQIVND come from the germline V gene (reference sequence). CDR3 amino acids: CASSIELADTYNEQFF. CDR3 nucleotide sequence: TGTGCCAGTAGTATAGAACTAGCGGACACCTACAATGAGCAGTTCTTC.

This CDR3 reads CASSSGYNSPLHF. CDR3 bases: TGTGCCAGCAGTTCGGGCTATAATTCACCCCTCCACTTT. This sequence joins TRBV2 and TRBJ1-6; D is unclear. The germline V and J ends were trimmed by 5 bases and 3 bases, with 5 bases remaining between them. Germline V gives CDR1 SNHLY, CDR2 FYNNEI. The CDR3 covers 13 residues.

This chain links TRBV2 with TRBJ2-7, with D possibly TRBD2 on 6 matching bases. V lost 5 bases, J lost 3 bases, and 14 bases lay in between. The CDR3 loop spans 14 amino acids. Germline CDR1 reads SNHLY; CDR2 reads FYNNEI. The CDR3 loop is CASSRTEGDYEQYF. In nucleotides, the CDR3 is TGTGCCAGCAGTCGGACGGAGGGAGACTACGAGCAGTACTTC.

V usage is TRBV7-3 and J usage is TRBJ2-3; D unclear. Germline assignment: CDR1 SGHTA and CDR2 FQGTGA. The ends were cut back, 5 bases at V and 4 bases at J, with 10 bases in the middle. This CDR3 is 13 amino acids long. The CDR3, as DNA: TGTGCCAGCAGCCTCATATCGGCAGATACGCAGTATTTT. Amino acids: CASSLISADTQYF.

This chain links TRBV11-2 with TRBJ2-5, with D tentatively TRBD1 (6 bases). This CDR3 contains 15 residues. The germline V and J ends were trimmed by 1 base and 4 bases, with 13 bases remaining between them. Germline loops: CDR1 SGHAT, CDR2 FQNNGV. In DNA form, the CDR3 reads TGTGCCAGCAGCTTAGTCGGTCAGGGGCTAGAGACCCAGTACTTC. Translated: CASSLVGQGLETQYF.

The V call is TRBV5-1, the J call TRBJ1-5; tentative D call: TRBD1 (5 bases). From germline, CDR1 is SGHRS and CDR2 YFSETQ. V lost 2 bases to trimming and J lost 5 bases, with 11 bases between them. The CDR3 is made up of 14 amino acids. CDR3 in amino acids: CASSFRGGDQPQHF. The CDR3 bases are TGCGCCAGCAGCTTCCGGGGGGGTGATCAGCCCCAGCATTTT.

This sequence joins TRBV10-2 and TRBJ2-1; no clear D. Germline CDR1 WSHSY, CDR2 SAAADI. V shed 4 bases and J shed 8 bases, with 6 bases lying between them. The CDR3 runs 11 residues. For the CDR3, the DNA is TGCGCCAGCAGTGGGCATGATGAGCAGTTCTTC. This gives the protein CASSGHDEQFF.

The chain couples TRBV10-1 to TRBJ2-5; tentative D call: TRBD1 (5 bases). Trimming took off 2 bases at V and 4 bases at J, with 17 bases between the two ends. Germline V CDR1 and CDR2: WNHNN, SYGVQD (reference sequence). The CDR3 consists of 16 residues. CDR3 residues: CASSETAAGKGETQYF. The CDR3, as DNA: TGCGCCAGCAGTGAGACTGCGGCAGGGAAGGGAGAGACCCAGTACTTC.

V usage is TRBV19 and J usage is TRBJ2-5; TRBD2 aligns across 9 bases. Trimming cost V 4 bases and J 4 bases; bases outside gene matches: 4. The CDR3 has 14 amino acids. Germline-derived CDR1 and CDR2 are LNHDA and SQIVND (reference sequence). This CDR3 reads CASSSSGRPETQYF. DNA for the CDR3: TGTGCCAGTAGTAGCAGCGGGAGGCCAGAGACCCAGTACTTC.